This record covers a single T cell receptor (beta chain). The record originates from a study of OX40 agonist ivuxolimab in advanced cancers. CDR3 size: 15 residues. V lost 1 base and J lost 2, with 9 bases in between. Per germline, CDR1 LGHNA and CDR2 YSLEER. Libraries were prepared by immunoSEQ multiplex PCR; TCRdb keeps only in-frame clonotypes and omits some of them. The table records tens of thousands of clones, 88% of them present only once. The clonotype was recovered from an adult with an advanced solid tumor such as melanoma, head and neck, liver or kidney cancer. The chain combines TRBV4-3 with TRBJ2-1; TRBD1 is a possible D gene (6 bases). Sequencing used CD4+ or CD8+ T cells sorted from blood, obtained in a trial of the OX40 agonist ivuxolimab. The chain's CDR3 is CASSQGTEPYNEQFF. The CDR3 DNA follows: TGCGCCAGCAGCCAAGGGACAGAGCCCTACAATGAGCAGTTCTTC.